What follows describes a single TCR beta chain. Original processing notes: From reference gene primer amplification, estimates of nucleated cell counts were derived. Assay used: immunoSEQ multiplex PCR; TCRdb lists only in-frame clones, some missing. V, J and clone size are taken as reported in that table, and D and trimming were inferred from the DNA itself. The data show about 310,000 clones, with approximately 89% seen just once and about a tenth held by the top ten. V lost 3 bases and J lost 7; bases outside the gene matches: 9. Germline V lookup: CDR1 SGDLS, CDR2 YYNGEE. The CDR3 runs 17 residues. This sample was taken from a study of blood T cell repertoires in COVID-19. Study background: PBMCs, B-cell-depleted T cells, or T cells provided the cDNA or gDNA that made up the material.

Recruitment covered about two dozen US areas and drew participants whose ages spanned about 18 to 89 years. Recovery among Cohort 3 donors was established by two negative PCRs, clearance, or symptom resolution. This receptor was identified in a woman under 40 who had recovered from COVID-19. The chain links TRBV9 to TRBJ2-2; 13 nucleotides align to TRBD2. Sample: PBMCs or T cells enriched from blood (not recorded which). This CDR3 reads CASSARTSGSLDGELFF. The CDR3 DNA reads TGTGCCAGCAGCGCACGGACTAGCGGGAGTTTGGACGGGGAGCTGTTTTTT.